The rows below give T cell receptor beta chains drawn from one sample of a study of T cell changes during pregnancy in multiple sclerosis. Profiled with immunoSEQ multiplex PCR; TCRdb holds only in-frame clones, not every one. The sample includes about 49,000 clones, 85% to 95% of them seen just once. The specimen was CD4+ T cells from peripheral blood mononuclear cells, collected in the second trimester of pregnancy. The source is a female donor in good health, enrolled as a control in a pregnancy study. The conserved cysteine and the conserved F or W are not part of the CDR3 here. The D gene is left open where the match is weak. Size values are once, few and many counts, or a class for expanded clones, and some rows have none.

abundance: NA; d_gene: TRBD1; len: 15; j_gene: TRBJ2-7; v_gene: TRBV11-2; CDR3aa: ASSLVRSDRDSYEQY
abundance: NA; d_gene: TRBD1; len: 13; j_gene: TRBJ1-2; v_gene: TRBV5-1; CDR3aa: ASSLDRDSPYGYT
abundance: NA; d_gene: TRBD1; len: 15; j_gene: TRBJ1-1; v_gene: TRBV11-3; CDR3aa: ASSLGNPGQMNTEAF
abundance: NA; d_gene: TRBD1; len: 14; j_gene: TRBJ1-5; v_gene: TRBV10-3; CDR3aa: AISNVVGTGFQPQH
abundance: few; d_gene: TRBD1; len: 14; j_gene: TRBJ2-7; v_gene: TRBV11-3; CDR3aa: ASRLIGTGSSYEQY
abundance: NA; d_gene: TRBD2; len: 14; j_gene: TRBJ2-7; v_gene: TRBV5-5; CDR3aa: ASSLGAGGTLYEQY
abundance: few; d_gene: NA; len: 14; j_gene: TRBJ1-6; v_gene: TRBV4-3; CDR3aa: ASSQDMVTVNSPLH
abundance: NA; d_gene: TRBD1; len: 12; j_gene: TRBJ1-2; v_gene: TRBV19; CDR3aa: ASSSRTGDYGYT
abundance: NA; d_gene: NA; len: 11; j_gene: TRBJ1-1; v_gene: TRBV5-1; CDR3aa: ASSLAGRSEAF
abundance: NA; d_gene: TRBD2; len: 15; j_gene: TRBJ2-5; v_gene: TRBV30; CDR3aa: AWSVLAGARLGKTQY
abundance: NA; d_gene: NA; len: 11; j_gene: TRBJ2-5; v_gene: TRBV11-3; CDR3aa: ASSPTQGETQY
abundance: NA; d_gene: NA; len: 12; j_gene: TRBJ2-7; v_gene: TRBV7-9; CDR3aa: ASSLDVRVYEQY
abundance: NA; d_gene: NA; len: 15; j_gene: TRBJ1-1; v_gene: TRBV7-9; CDR3aa: ASSVQGGGYMNTEAF
abundance: NA; d_gene: NA; len: 9; j_gene: TRBJ2-7; v_gene: TRBV7-9; CDR3aa: ASSSNYEQY
abundance: few; d_gene: NA; len: 13; j_gene: TRBJ1-2; v_gene: TRBV5-6; CDR3aa: ASSLGQQGLYGYT
abundance: NA; d_gene: TRBD1; len: 13; j_gene: TRBJ1-5; v_gene: TRBV9; CDR3aa: ASSVGGQLNQPQH
abundance: NA; d_gene: TRBD1; len: 13; j_gene: TRBJ1-2; v_gene: TRBV6-5; CDR3aa: ASSRAGTGTYGYT
abundance: NA; d_gene: NA; len: 12; j_gene: TRBJ1-4; v_gene: TRBV19; CDR3aa: ASSRTSLGEKLF
abundance: NA; d_gene: TRBD1; len: 11; j_gene: TRBJ1-1; v_gene: TRBV6-6; CDR3aa: ASSYRQGTEAF
abundance: few; d_gene: NA; len: 15; j_gene: TRBJ1-5; v_gene: TRBV19; CDR3aa: ASSNEVWQGSNQPQH
abundance: NA; d_gene: TRBD1; len: 11; j_gene: TRBJ1-2; v_gene: TRBV29-1; CDR3aa: SVHTGGGNGYT
abundance: NA; d_gene: NA; len: 11; j_gene: TRBJ2-1; v_gene: TRBV25-1; CDR3aa: ASSERTRDEQF
abundance: NA; d_gene: TRBD1; len: 12; j_gene: TRBJ2-7; v_gene: TRBV10-3; CDR3aa: AISGTGQTYEQY
abundance: NA; d_gene: TRBD1; len: 9; j_gene: TRBJ1-2; v_gene: TRBV10-1; CDR3aa: ASRDRGSYT
abundance: NA; d_gene: NA; len: 13; j_gene: TRBJ2-3; v_gene: TRBV5-4; CDR3aa: ASSSKGLGTDTQY
abundance: NA; d_gene: NA; len: 13; j_gene: TRBJ1-2; v_gene: TRBV18; CDR3aa: ASSPMTEWNYGYT
abundance: NA; d_gene: NA; len: 14; j_gene: TRBJ2-5; v_gene: TRBV5-1; CDR3aa: ASSLAGGTTKETQY
abundance: NA; d_gene: TRBD2; len: 12; j_gene: TRBJ2-1; v_gene: TRBV6-1; CDR3aa: ASSDTSGVNEQF
abundance: NA; d_gene: NA; len: 14; j_gene: TRBJ1-6; v_gene: TRBV14; CDR3aa: ASSQDSGGYNSPLH
abundance: NA; d_gene: NA; len: 12; j_gene: TRBJ1-2; v_gene: TRBV7-2; CDR3aa: ASSLSGGTKGYT
abundance: NA; d_gene: NA; len: 11; j_gene: TRBJ1-2; v_gene: TRBV6-6; CDR3aa: ASSRTRFDGYT
abundance: NA; d_gene: NA; len: 14; j_gene: TRBJ1-4; v_gene: TRBV16; CDR3aa: ASSQNRLATNEKLF
abundance: NA; d_gene: NA; len: 12; j_gene: TRBJ1-1; v_gene: TRBV6-5; CDR3aa: ASSPGFFTTEAF
abundance: NA; d_gene: NA; len: 10; j_gene: TRBJ1-2; v_gene: TRBV10-3; CDR3aa: AISGGPHGYT
abundance: NA; d_gene: TRBD1; len: 14; j_gene: TRBJ1-1; v_gene: TRBV11-1; CDR3aa: ASSQGQGGVNTEAF